Below, 28 T cell receptor beta chains from the same sample are listed, as sequenced in a study of STAT3 mutations in large granular lymphocyte leukemia. Assay used: immunoSEQ multiplex PCR; TCRdb lists only in-frame clones, some missing. The sample consists of roughly 1,500 clones, roughly 54% of them appearing once. These receptors' antigens are unknown. Findings of the study overall: Every T-cell large granular lymphocyte leukemia patient had at least one immunodominant TCR beta clonotype.

Sequencing used peripheral blood mononuclear cells. These receptors were taken from a man between 60 and 75 years old with T-cell large granular lymphocyte leukemia. Some clones in this sample may be carry-over from other donors' samples.

The chain joins TRBV14 to TRBJ2-1, with TRBD2 as a possible D gene (6 bases). CDR1 and CDR2 (germline): SGHDN, FVKESK. V was cut by 1 base and J by 9 bases, with 16 bases left in between. There are 15 residues in the CDR3. CDR3 sequence reads: CASSQGGSLAREQFF. In DNA form, the CDR3 reads TGTGCCAGCAGCCAAGGGGGCTCACTAGCACGTGAGCAGTTCTTC.

The chain couples TRBV27 to TRBJ2-5; D is possibly TRBD2 (5 bases). The length of the CDR3 is 13 residues. In germline, CDR1 is MNHEY, CDR2 SMNVEV (reference sequence). V was pared by 3 bases and J by 2 bases, with 7 bases between. The CDR3 DNA sequence: TGTGCCAGCAGTTTCGGGATTCAAGAGACCCAGTACTTC. It encodes CASSFGIQETQYF.

CDR3 DNA: TGCGCCAGCAGCTTGGCCGGTGAGGGGACCTGGGGTGGCTACACCTTC. Translated, it gives CASSLAGEGTWGGYTF. V gene TRBV5-1 combines with J gene TRBJ1-2, with D perhaps matching TRBD1 (5 bases). The CDR3 loop spans 16 amino acids. Germline V gives CDR1 SGHRS, CDR2 YFSETQ. V lost 0 bases and J 7 bases, leaving 19 bases between the germline ends. Variable domain in full (rest from reference TRBV5-1 and TRBJ1-2): KAGVTQTPRYLIKTRGQQVTLSCSPISGHRSVSWYQQTPGQGLQFLFEYFSETQRNKGNFPGRFSGRQFSNSRSEMNVSTLELGDSALYLCASSLAGEGTWGGYTFGSGTRLTVV.

The chain combines TRBV14 with TRBJ2-3; D call uncertain. The CDR3 contains 12 residues. V was trimmed by 5 bases and J by 4 bases, leaving 7 bases between them. Germline V gene lookup returns CDR1 SGHDN and CDR2 FVKESK. The CDR3 bases are TGTGCCAGCAGCTTCAACCCAGATACGCAGTATTTT. This translates into CASSFNPDTQYF.

J is TRBJ2-3 and V is TRBV30; D remains ambiguous. Trimming left V 0 bases short and J 0 bases short, with 7 bases between. The CDR3 is 14 amino acids. CDR1 GTSNPN and CDR2 SVGIG come from the germline V gene (reference sequence). The CDR3 DNA is TGTGCCTGGAGTGTGGGGTCTAGCACAGATACGCAGTATTTT. The encoded protein is CAWSVGSSTDTQYF.

This clone was counted a few times. This chain joins TRBV6-5 and TRBJ1-3; the D is unclear. Germline loops: CDR1 MNHEY, CDR2 SVGAGI. V lost 2 bases to trimming and J lost 0 bases, with 11 bases between them. The CDR3 sequence is 16 residues long. The CDR3 spells CASSYGLGGSGNTIYF. In DNA form, the CDR3 reads TGTGCCAGCAGTTACGGACTGGGCGGCTCTGGAAACACCATATATTTT.

The chain is built from TRBV5-4 and TRBJ1-4; the D gene is possibly TRBD1 (5 bases). The CDR3 consists of 16 residues. V dropped 1 base and J dropped 8 bases, with 18 bases sitting between them. Germline CDR1 is SGHNT and CDR2 is YYREEE (reference sequence). The CDR3: CASSLSAGSGREKLFF. CDR3 DNA: TGTGCCAGCAGCTTGTCGGCCGGGTCGGGACGAGAAAAACTGTTTTTT.

The gene calls are TRBV6-5 and TRBJ1-1; no firm D call. The length of the CDR3 is 15 residues. Trimming cost V 3 bases and J 1 base, with 12 bases left between them. The germline CDR1 and CDR2 sequences are MNHEY and SVGAGI. CDR3 coding DNA: TGTGCCAGCAGTTATGAGGATAGGAGGAACACTGAAGCTTTCTTT. Its protein product is CASSYEDRRNTEAFF.

In this sample, this clone turned up a few times. This rearrangement joins TRBV4-2 to TRBJ2-7, with 12 bases matching TRBD2. Germline trimming cut 0 bases from V and 9 bases from J; bases unmatched to any gene: 9. This CDR3 region has 16 residues. Looked up from germline, CDR1 is LGHNA and CDR2 is YNFKEQ. The DNA for the CDR3 is TGTGCCAGCAGCCAAGACGAACTAGCGGGAGGATCCGGGCAGTACTTC. Amino acids: CASSQDELAGGSGQYF.

This clone has a handful of counts. The J gene is TRBJ2-7, the V gene TRBV5-4; the D is unclear. Trimming took off 5 bases at V and 6 bases at J, with 12 bases between the two ends. CDR3 length equals 12 residues. CDR1 and CDR2 from the germline V gene are SGHNT and YYREEE (reference sequence). The CDR3 region is CASSNLNTEQYF. In nucleotides, the CDR3 is TGTGCCAGCAGTAACCTAAATACCGAGCAGTACTTC.

In this sample, this clone turned up once. The chain uses TRBV29-1 and TRBJ2-2; D might be TRBD1 (8 bases). CDR1 is SQVTM, CDR2 ANQGSEA, per germline. CDR3 length: 15 amino acids. Trimming removed 7 bases from V and 6 bases from J, with 21 bases in between. As DNA, the CDR3 is TGCAGCGCCAGGGAAGCGGGACAGGCCCCCGGGGAGCTGTTTTTT. Translating it yields CSAREAGQAPGELFF.

In its sample, this clone was seen once. The chain recombines TRBV5-1 with TRBJ2-1, with D hard to call. The CDR3 has 14 residues. The germline CDR1 and CDR2 sequences are SGHRS and YFSETQ. Between the trimmed V and J ends, which lost 1 base and 0 bases, there was a span of 5 bases. CDR3 residues: CASSLLGSYNEQFF. The CDR3 region has the DNA TGCGCCAGCAGCTTGTTAGGCTCCTACAATGAGCAGTTCTTC. The entire variable domain, with the rest obtained from reference TRBV5-1 and TRBJ2-1, is as follows: KAGVTQTPRYLIKTRGQQVTLSCSPISGHRSVSWYQQTPGQGLQFLFEYFSETQRNKGNFPGRFSGRQFSNSRSEMNVSTLELGDSALYLCASSLLGSYNEQFFGPGTRLTVL.

The V and J genes are TRBV7-9 and TRBJ2-1, with D unclear. This CDR3 spans 15 amino acids. Germline assignment: CDR1 SEHNR and CDR2 FQNEAQ (reference sequence). Trimming removed 3 bases at V and 9 bases at J, with 18 bases between. DNA for the CDR3: TGTGCCAGCAGCTTGGCCAGATATTCATCAGGTGAGCAGTTCTTC. The encoded protein is CASSLARYSSGEQFF.

The chain combines TRBV30 with TRBJ1-4, with a possible D match to TRBD1 (6 bases). CDR1 is GTSNPN, CDR2 SVGIG, per germline (reference sequence). The CDR3 has 15 amino acids. V was shortened by 1 base and J by 8 bases, with 17 bases between the two germline ends. CDR3 residues: CAWSDVQGWDEKLFF. The CDR3, as DNA: TGTGCCTGGAGTGATGTACAGGGATGGGACGAAAAACTGTTTTTT. The whole variable domain, filled in from reference TRBV30 and TRBJ1-4, reads SQTIHQWPATLVQPVGSPLSLECTVEGTSNPNLYWYRQAAGRGLQLLFYSVGIGQISSEVPQNLSASRPQDRQFILSSKKLLLSDSGFYLCAWSDVQGWDEKLFFGSGTQLSVL.

The V and J genes are TRBV6-5 and TRBJ2-1; D remains unclear. CDR3 length equals 13 residues. Trimming removed 2 bases from V and 7 bases from J, with 9 bases in between. In germline, CDR1 is MNHEY, CDR2 SVGAGI. In DNA, the CDR3 is TGTGCCAGCAGTTACCCGAAAGCGAATGAGCAGTTCTTC. It codes for CASSYPKANEQFF.

CDR3 sequence (DNA): TGTGCCAGCTCACCCGGGACTCATTCCTACAATGAGCAGTTCTTC. Protein sequence: CASSPGTHSYNEQFF. The genes are TRBV18 and TRBJ2-1, with D possibly being TRBD2 (6 bases). This CDR3 region has 15 residues. CDR1 is KGHSH, CDR2 LQKENI, per germline. Deletions cut 3 bases from V and 1 base from J, with 10 bases between.

The chain joins TRBV27 to TRBJ2-7; 8 bases are a match to TRBD1. CDR1 and CDR2 (germline): MNHEY, SMNVEV (reference sequence). V was clipped by 5 bases and J by 0 bases; unmatched bases: 6. CDR3 length equals 15 residues. The CDR3 sequence: CASSLGTGASYEQYF. The CDR3 region has the DNA TGTGCCAGCAGTCTTGGGACAGGAGCCTCCTACGAGCAGTACTTC.

The chain recombines TRBV13 with TRBJ2-7; TRBD1 might be the D (6 bases). Germline CDR1 is PRHDT and CDR2 is FYEKMQ (reference sequence). The germline V and J ends were trimmed by 1 base and 0 bases, with 10 bases remaining between them. There are 15 residues in the CDR3. The CDR3 sequence: CASSLVTGSSYEQYF. For the CDR3, the DNA is TGTGCCAGCAGCTTAGTAACAGGGAGCTCCTACGAGCAGTACTTC.

This clone has more than one count but fewer than ten. This sequence joins TRBV20-1 and TRBJ2-7; D possibly corresponds to TRBD2 (5 bases). The V and J ends lost 6 bases and 6 bases respectively, with 12 bases between them. The germline gives CDR1 DFQATT, CDR2 SNEGSKA (reference sequence). This CDR3 spans 11 amino acids. The CDR3: CSARSGSEQYF. Here the CDR3 DNA reads TGCAGTGCCCGAAGCGGAAGCGAGCAGTACTTC.

This clone was observed a handful of times. This rearrangement joins TRBV5-6 to TRBJ1-5; TRBD1 aligns across 10 bases. V lost 1 base and J lost 6; bases outside the gene matches: 7. The CDR3 covers 16 residues. Germline CDR1 reads SGHDT; CDR2 reads YYEEEE. The CDR3 DNA is TGTGCCAGCAGCTTGAGAGGACAGGGGGTTCGTCAGCCCCAGCATTTT. This translates into CASSLRGQGVRQPQHF. Combining the CDR3 with reference TRBV5-6 and TRBJ1-5 gives the whole variable domain DAGVTQSPTHLIKTRGQQVTLRCSPKSGHDTVSWYQQALGQGPQFIFQYYEEEERQRGNFPDRFSGHQFPNYSSELNVNALLLGDSALYLCASSLRGQGVRQPQHFGDGTRLSIL.

The rearrangement joins TRBV5-4 to TRBJ2-7, with TRBD2 matching over 9 bases. The CDR3 loop spans 16 amino acids. V lost 0 bases and J lost 3; bases outside the gene matches: 7. Germline values: CDR1 SGHNT, CDR2 YYREEE (reference sequence). The CDR3 loop reads CASSLGVSGRFYEQYF. CDR3 in DNA: TGTGCCAGCAGCTTGGGAGTGAGCGGGAGGTTCTACGAGCAGTACTTC.

This clone showed up just a few times. The chain recombines TRBV5-6 with TRBJ2-7; no firm D call. V was shortened by 4 bases and J by 6 bases, with 20 bases between the two germline ends. Germline lookup yields CDR1 SGHDT and CDR2 YYEEEE. The CDR3 runs to 15 residues. The DNA for the CDR3 is TGTGCCAGCAGCCCCACGACCGGAGAACTTGTCGAGCAGTACTTC. It specifies CASSPTTGELVEQYF.

The rearrangement links TRBV7-9 to TRBJ2-7, with 7 bases matching TRBD1. The CDR3 has 14 amino acids. Germline V CDR1 and CDR2: SEHNR, FQNEAQ (reference sequence). V dropped 3 bases and J dropped 2; count of bases not matched to a gene: 4. The chain's CDR3 is CASSFTGVTYEQYF. The CDR3 nucleotides read TGTGCCAGCAGCTTTACAGGGGTCACCTACGAGCAGTACTTC.

This rearrangement joins TRBV30 to TRBJ2-7; 12 bases match TRBD2. Germline CDR1 GTSNPN, CDR2 SVGIG (reference sequence). Unmatched junction bases numbered 4, after V lost 3 bases and J lost 7 bases. The CDR3 length is 13 residues. The CDR3 nucleotides read TGTGCCTGGAGCCATGGACTAGCGGGGGAGCAGTACTTC. Translating gives CAWSHGLAGEQYF.

The genes are TRBV7-9 and TRBJ1-2; D uncertain. The CDR3 consists of 12 residues. CDR1 is SEHNR, CDR2 FQNEAQ, per germline (reference sequence). Trimming left V 5 bases short and J 8 bases short, with 12 bases between. The CDR3 sequence: CASSVDGRGYTF. Here the CDR3 DNA reads TGTGCCAGCAGCGTAGATGGGAGGGGCTACACCTTC.

This sequence joins TRBV7-2 and TRBJ2-7; D is unresolved. Germline V gives CDR1 SGHTA, CDR2 FQGNSA. Trimming removed 5 bases from V and 0 bases from J, with 5 bases in between. CDR3 length: 12 residues. The CDR3 sequence is CASSQSSYEQYF. CDR3 bases: TGTGCCAGCAGCCAAAGCTCCTACGAGCAGTACTTC.

This chain connects TRBV28 to TRBJ2-7; 13 nucleotides match TRBD2. CDR3 length equals 17 residues. Trimming removed 10 bases from V and 5 bases from J; junction bases left unmatched: 17. Germline CDR1 and CDR2: MDHEN and SYDVKM. CDR3 sequence: CATRLTQLAGGPNEQYF. The CDR3 DNA follows: TGTGCCACAAGGTTGACACAACTAGCGGGAGGGCCTAACGAGCAGTACTTC.

The gene calls are TRBV7-9 and TRBJ2-7; 9 bases agree with TRBD2. CDR3 length equals 16 residues. With V trimmed by 5 bases and J by 6 bases, 14 bases remained unmatched. Germline assignment: CDR1 SEHNR and CDR2 FQNEAQ (reference sequence). CDR3 region: CASSPPTVAGVAEQYF. The CDR3 nucleotides are TGTGCCAGCAGCCCCCCGACAGTAGCGGGAGTCGCCGAGCAGTACTTC.